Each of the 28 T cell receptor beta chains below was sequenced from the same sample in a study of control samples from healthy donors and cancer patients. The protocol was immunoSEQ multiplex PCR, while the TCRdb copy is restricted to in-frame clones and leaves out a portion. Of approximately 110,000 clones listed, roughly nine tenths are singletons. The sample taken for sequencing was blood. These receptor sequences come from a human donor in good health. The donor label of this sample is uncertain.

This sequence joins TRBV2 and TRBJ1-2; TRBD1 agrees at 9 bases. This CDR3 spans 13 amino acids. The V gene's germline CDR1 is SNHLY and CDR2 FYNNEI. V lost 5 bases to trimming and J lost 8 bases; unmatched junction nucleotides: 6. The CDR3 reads CASSSDRGRGYTF. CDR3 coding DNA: TGTGCCAGCAGTTCGGACAGGGGAAGAGGCTACACCTTC.

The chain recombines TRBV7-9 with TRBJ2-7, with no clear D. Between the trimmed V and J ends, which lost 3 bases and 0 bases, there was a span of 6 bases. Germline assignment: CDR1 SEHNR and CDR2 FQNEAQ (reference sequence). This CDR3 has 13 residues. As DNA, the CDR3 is TGTGCCAGCAGCTTCGGCCCCTCCTACGAGCAGTACTTC. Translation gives CASSFGPSYEQYF.

In DNA, the CDR3 is TGTGCCAGCAGCGTGGCAGGGACAGCTGAAGCTTTCTTT. It is translated as CASSVAGTAEAFF. The V and J genes are TRBV9 and TRBJ1-1; 7 nucleotides agree with TRBD1. The CDR3 runs to 13 residues. Germline CDR1 and CDR2: SGDLS and YYNGEE. V shed 2 bases and J 6 bases; nucleotides not matched to a gene: 4.

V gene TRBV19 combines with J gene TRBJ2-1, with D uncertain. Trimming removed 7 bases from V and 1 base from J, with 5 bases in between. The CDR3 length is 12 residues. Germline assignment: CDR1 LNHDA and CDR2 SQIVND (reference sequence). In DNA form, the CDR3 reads TGTGCCAGTATAGGTTCCTACAATGAGCAGTTCTTC. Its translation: CASIGSYNEQFF. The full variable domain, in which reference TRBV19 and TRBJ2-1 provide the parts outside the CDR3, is DGGITQSPKYLFRKEGQNVTLSCEQNLNHDAMYWYRQDPGQGLRLIYYSQIVNDFQKGDIAEGYSVSREKKESFPLTVTSAQKNPTAFYLCASIGSYNEQFFGPGTRLTVL.

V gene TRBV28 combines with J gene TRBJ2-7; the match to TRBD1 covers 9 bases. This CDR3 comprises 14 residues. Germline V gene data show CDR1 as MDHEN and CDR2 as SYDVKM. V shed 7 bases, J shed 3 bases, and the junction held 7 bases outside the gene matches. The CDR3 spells CASTPGQGVYEQYF. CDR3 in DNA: TGTGCCAGCACCCCGGGACAGGGTGTCTACGAGCAGTACTTC.

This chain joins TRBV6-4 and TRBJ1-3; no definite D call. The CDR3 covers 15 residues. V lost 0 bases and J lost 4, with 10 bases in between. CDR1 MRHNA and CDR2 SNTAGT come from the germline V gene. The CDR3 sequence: CASSDSGSPGNTIYF. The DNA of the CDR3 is TGTGCCAGCAGTGACTCGGGCTCCCCAGGAAACACCATATATTTT.

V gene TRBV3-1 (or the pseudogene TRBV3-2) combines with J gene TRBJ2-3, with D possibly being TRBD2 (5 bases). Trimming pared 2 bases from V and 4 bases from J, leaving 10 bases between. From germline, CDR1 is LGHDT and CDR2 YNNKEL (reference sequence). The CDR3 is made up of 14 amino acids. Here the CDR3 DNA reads TGTGCCAGCAGCCAAAGACCGGGGTCAGATACGCAGTATTTT. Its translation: CASSQRPGSDTQYF.

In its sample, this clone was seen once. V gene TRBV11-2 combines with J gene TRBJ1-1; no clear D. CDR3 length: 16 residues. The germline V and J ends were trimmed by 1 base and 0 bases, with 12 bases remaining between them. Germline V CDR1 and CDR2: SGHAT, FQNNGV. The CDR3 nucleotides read TGTGCCAGCAGCTTAGGGCGGTTAACTTTGAACACTGAAGCTTTCTTT. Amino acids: CASSLGRLTLNTEAFF.

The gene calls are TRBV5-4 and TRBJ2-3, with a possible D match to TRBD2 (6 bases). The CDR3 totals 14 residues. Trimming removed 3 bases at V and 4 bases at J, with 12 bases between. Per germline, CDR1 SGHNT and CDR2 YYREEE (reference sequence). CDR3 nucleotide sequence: TGTGCCAGCAGCTCCTGGGACTCGTCAGATACGCAGTATTTT. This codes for CASSSWDSSDTQYF.

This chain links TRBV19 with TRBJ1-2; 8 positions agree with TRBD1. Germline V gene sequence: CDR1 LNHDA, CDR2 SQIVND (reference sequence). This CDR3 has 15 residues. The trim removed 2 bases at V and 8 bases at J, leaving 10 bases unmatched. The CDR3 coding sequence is TGTGCCAGTAGTATAACAAACCAGGGGGCTGGAGGCTACACCTTC. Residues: CASSITNQGAGGYTF.

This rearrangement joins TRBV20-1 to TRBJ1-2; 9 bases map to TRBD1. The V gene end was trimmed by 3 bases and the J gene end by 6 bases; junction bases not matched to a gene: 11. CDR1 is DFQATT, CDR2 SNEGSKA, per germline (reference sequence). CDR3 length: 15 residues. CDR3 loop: CSASIGTGYHHGYTF. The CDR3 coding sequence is TGCAGTGCTAGTATCGGGACAGGGTATCATCATGGCTACACCTTC.

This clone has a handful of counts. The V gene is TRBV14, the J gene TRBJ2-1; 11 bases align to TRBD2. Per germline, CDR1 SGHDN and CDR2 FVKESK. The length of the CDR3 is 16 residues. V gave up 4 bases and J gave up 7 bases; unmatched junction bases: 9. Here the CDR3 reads CASSLITSGGVNEQFF. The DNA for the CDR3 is TGTGCCAGCAGCCTCATAACTAGCGGGGGAGTAAATGAGCAGTTCTTC.

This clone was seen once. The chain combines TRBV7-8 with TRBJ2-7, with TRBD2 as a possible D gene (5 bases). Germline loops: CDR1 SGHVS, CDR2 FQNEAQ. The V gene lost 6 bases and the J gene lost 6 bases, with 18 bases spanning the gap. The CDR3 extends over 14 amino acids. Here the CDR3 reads CASSANAGVGEQYV. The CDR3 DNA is TGTGCCAGCAGTGCCAACGCGGGCGTGGGCGAGCAGTACGTC.

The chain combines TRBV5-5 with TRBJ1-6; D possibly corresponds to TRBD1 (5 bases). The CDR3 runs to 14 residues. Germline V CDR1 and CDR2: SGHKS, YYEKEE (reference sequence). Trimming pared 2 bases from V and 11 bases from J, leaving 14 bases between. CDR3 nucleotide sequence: TGTGCCAGCAGCTTTGGGGCAGGGTTTACACCCCTCCACTTT. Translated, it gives CASSFGAGFTPLHF.

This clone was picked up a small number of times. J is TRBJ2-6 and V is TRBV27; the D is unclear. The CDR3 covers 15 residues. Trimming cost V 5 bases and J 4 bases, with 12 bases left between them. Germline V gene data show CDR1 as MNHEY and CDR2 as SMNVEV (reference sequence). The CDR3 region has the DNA TGTGCCAGCAGTCCCTCGAGGTGGGGGGCCAACGTCCTGACTTTC. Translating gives CASSPSRWGANVLTF.

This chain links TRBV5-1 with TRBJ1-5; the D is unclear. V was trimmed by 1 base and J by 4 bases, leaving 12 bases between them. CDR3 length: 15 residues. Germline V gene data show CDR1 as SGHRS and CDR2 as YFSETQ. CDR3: CASSLSGSGNQPQHF. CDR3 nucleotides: TGCGCCAGCAGCTTGTCGGGCAGCGGGAATCAGCCCCAGCATTTT.

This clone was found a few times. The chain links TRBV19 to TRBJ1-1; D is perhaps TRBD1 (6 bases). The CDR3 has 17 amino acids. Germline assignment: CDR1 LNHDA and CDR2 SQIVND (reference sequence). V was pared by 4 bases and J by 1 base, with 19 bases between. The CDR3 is CASSTSQTGARNTEAFF. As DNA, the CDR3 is TGTGCCAGTAGTACTTCTCAGACAGGCGCCAGGAACACTGAAGCTTTCTTT.

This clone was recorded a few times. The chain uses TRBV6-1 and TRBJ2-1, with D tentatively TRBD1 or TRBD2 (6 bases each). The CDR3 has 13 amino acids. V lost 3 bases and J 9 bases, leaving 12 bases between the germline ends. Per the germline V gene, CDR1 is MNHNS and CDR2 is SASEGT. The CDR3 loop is CASSERGASEQFF. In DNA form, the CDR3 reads TGTGCCAGCAGTGAGAGGGGGGCGAGTGAGCAGTTCTTC.

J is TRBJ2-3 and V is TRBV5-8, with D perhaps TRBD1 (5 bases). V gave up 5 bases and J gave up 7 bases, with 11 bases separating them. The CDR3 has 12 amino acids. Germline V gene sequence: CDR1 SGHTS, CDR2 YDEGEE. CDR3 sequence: CASSDSHNTQYF. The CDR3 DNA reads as TGTGCCAGCAGTGACAGTCACAATACGCAGTATTTT.

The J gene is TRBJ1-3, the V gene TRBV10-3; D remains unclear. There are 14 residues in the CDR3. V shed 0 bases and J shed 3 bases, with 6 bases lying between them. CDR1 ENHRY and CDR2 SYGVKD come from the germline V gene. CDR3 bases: TGTGCCATCAGTGAGTCGTCGATTGGAAACACCATATATTTT. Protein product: CAISESSIGNTIYF.

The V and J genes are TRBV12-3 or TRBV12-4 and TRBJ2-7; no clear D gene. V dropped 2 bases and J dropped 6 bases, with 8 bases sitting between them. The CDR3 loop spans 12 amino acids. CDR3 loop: CASSLWQAEQYF. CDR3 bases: TGTGCCAGCAGTTTATGGCAAGCCGAGCAGTACTTC.

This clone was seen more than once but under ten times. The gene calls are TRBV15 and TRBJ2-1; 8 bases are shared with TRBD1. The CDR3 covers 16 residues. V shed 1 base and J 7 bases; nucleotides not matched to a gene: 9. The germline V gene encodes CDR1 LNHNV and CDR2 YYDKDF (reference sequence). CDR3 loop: CATSRGDRFSGNEQFF. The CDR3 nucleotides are TGTGCCACCAGCAGAGGGGACAGGTTTAGTGGGAATGAGCAGTTCTTC.

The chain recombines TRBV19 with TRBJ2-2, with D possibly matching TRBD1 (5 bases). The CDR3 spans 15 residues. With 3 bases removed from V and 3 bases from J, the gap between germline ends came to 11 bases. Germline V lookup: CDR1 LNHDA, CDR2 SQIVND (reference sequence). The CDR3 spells CASSIGGHHTGELFF. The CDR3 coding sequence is TGTGCCAGTAGTATCGGCGGACACCACACCGGGGAGCTGTTTTTT.

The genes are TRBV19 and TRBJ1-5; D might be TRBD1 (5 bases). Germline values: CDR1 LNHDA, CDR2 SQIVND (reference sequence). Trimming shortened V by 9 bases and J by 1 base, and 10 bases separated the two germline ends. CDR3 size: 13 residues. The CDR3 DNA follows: TGTGCCAGCGCCCGGGACAGCAATCAGCCCCAGCATTTT. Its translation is CASARDSNQPQHF.

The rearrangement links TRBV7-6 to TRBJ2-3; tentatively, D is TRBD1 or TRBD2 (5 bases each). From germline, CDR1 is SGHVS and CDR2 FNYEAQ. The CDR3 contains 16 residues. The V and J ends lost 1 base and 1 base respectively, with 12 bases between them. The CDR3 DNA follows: TGTGCCAGCAGCTTAGGCCGGGGCGGTCGCACAGATACGCAGTATTTT. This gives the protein CASSLGRGGRTDTQYF. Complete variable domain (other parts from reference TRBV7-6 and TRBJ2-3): GAGVSQSPRYKVTKRGQDVALRCDPISGHVSLYWYRQALGQGPEFLTYFNYEAQQDKSGLPNDRFSAERPEGSISTLTIQRTEQRDSAMYRCASSLGRGGRTDTQYFGPGTRLTVL.

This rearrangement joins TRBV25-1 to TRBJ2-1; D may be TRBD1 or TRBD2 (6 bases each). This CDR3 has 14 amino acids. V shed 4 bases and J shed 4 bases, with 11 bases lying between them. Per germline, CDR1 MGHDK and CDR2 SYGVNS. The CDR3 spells CASSVGGRYNEQFF. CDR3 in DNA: TGTGCCAGCAGTGTAGGGGGGAGGTACAATGAGCAGTTCTTC.

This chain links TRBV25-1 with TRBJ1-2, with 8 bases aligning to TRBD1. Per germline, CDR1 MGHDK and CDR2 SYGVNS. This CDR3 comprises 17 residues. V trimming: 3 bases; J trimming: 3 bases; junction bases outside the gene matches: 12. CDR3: CASSDLTAGTGYYGYTF. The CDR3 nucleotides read TGTGCCAGCAGTGACCTTACCGCCGGGACAGGCTACTATGGCTACACCTTC.

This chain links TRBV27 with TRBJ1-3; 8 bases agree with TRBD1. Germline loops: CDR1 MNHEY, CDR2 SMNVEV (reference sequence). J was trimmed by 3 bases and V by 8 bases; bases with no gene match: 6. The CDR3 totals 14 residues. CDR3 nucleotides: TGTGCCAGCTCAAACAGGGGGAATGGAAACACCATATATTTT. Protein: CASSNRGNGNTIYF.